This T cell receptor beta chain appears in the sequencing data of a study of T-cell reconstitution after alpha-beta-depleted transplantation in children. Preparation of the TCRbeta library involved a method that used unique molecular identifiers. One entry per CDR3 protein results from TCRdb running MiXCR on the PCR reads. The data contain 750,000 to 950,000 distinct CDR3 sequences, roughly 15% of them singletons. As for this clonotype: Its cognate antigen is unknown.

Study-wide points: At one year after transplant, newly produced T cells mostly accounted for T-cell counts and diversity.

V was trimmed by 5 bases and J by 2 bases, leaving 23 bases between them. This CDR3 has 17 residues. Germline values: CDR1 SGHRS, CDR2 YFSETQ. The specimen comprised PBMCs, mostly from graft donor cells, sampled 360 days after TCRalphabeta/CD19-depleted stem cell transplant. This chain uses TRBV5-1 with TRBJ2-7; tentatively, D is TRBD2 (5 bases). The sequence was collected from a male patient aged 10-17 years who had a stem cell transplant for acute lymphoblastic leukemia, so the T cells may come from the graft donor. The CDR3 nucleotides are TGCGCCAGCAGATTTGTGTCCGGACTTCCCGACACCTACGAGCAGTACTTC. Its translation is CASRFVSGLPDTYEQYF.